The rows below give T cell receptor beta chains drawn from one sample of a study of control samples from healthy donors and cancer patients. This table comes from immunoSEQ multiplex PCR, and its TCRdb copy is limited to in-frame clones, with some not included. Among about 180,000 clones listed, around 87% were seen once. Sequencing used blood. The source is a woman aged 45-59 years in good health. Both conserved end residues are part of each CDR3. Each record gives: CDR3 protein, CDR3 DNA, D gene, J gene, clone size, CDR3 length, V gene. The D gene is left open where the match is weak. Only part of the rows carry a size: once, few, many, or a class if the clone is expanded.

CDR3 protein: CASSLEGGLWTTQGYEQYF; CDR3 DNA: TGTGCCAGCAGCTTAGAAGGTGGACTCTGGACAACCCAGGGATACGAGCAGTACTTC; D gene: .; J gene: TRBJ2-7; clone size: once; CDR3 length: 19; V gene: TRBV11-2
CDR3 protein: CASREITDTQYF; CDR3 DNA: TGTGCCAGCAGAGAAATCACAGATACGCAGTATTTT; D gene: .; J gene: TRBJ2-3; clone size: .; CDR3 length: 12; V gene: TRBV12-3/TRBV12-4
CDR3 protein: CAWTQRSNQPQHF; CDR3 DNA: TGTGCCTGGACTCAGCGTAGCAATCAGCCCCAGCATTTT; D gene: .; J gene: TRBJ1-5; clone size: .; CDR3 length: 13; V gene: TRBV30
CDR3 protein: CASRLEDPYGYTF; CDR3 DNA: TGTGCCAGCAGGCTAGAGGATCCTTATGGCTACACCTTC; D gene: .; J gene: TRBJ1-2; clone size: .; CDR3 length: 13; V gene: TRBV2
CDR3 protein: CASSAARAPLHF; CDR3 DNA: TGTGCCAGTAGTGCGGCCAGAGCACCCCTCCACTTT; D gene: .; J gene: TRBJ1-6; clone size: .; CDR3 length: 12; V gene: TRBV19
CDR3 protein: CASTRQGSTLSSYNSPLHF; CDR3 DNA: TGTGCCAGCACCAGACAGGGGTCGACTTTGAGCTCCTATAATTCACCCCTCCACTTT; D gene: TRBD1; J gene: TRBJ1-6; clone size: .; CDR3 length: 19; V gene: TRBV27
CDR3 protein: CASRHSGSYNEQFF; CDR3 DNA: TGTGCAAGTCGCCATAGCGGGAGCTACAATGAGCAGTTCTTC; D gene: .; J gene: TRBJ2-1; clone size: .; CDR3 length: 14; V gene: TRBV12-2
CDR3 protein: CASSSSSGANVLTF; CDR3 DNA: TGTGCCAGCAGCTCCAGCTCTGGGGCCAACGTCCTGACTTTC; D gene: .; J gene: TRBJ2-6; clone size: few; CDR3 length: 14; V gene: TRBV7-9
CDR3 protein: CASSVAPSGISYNEQFF; CDR3 DNA: TGTGCCAGCAGCGTGGCCCCTAGCGGGATCTCCTACAATGAGCAGTTCTTC; D gene: TRBD2; J gene: TRBJ2-1; clone size: once; CDR3 length: 17; V gene: TRBV9
CDR3 protein: CASIWGYEQFF; CDR3 DNA: TGTGCCAGCATCTGGGGGTATGAGCAGTTCTTC; D gene: .; J gene: TRBJ2-1; clone size: .; CDR3 length: 11; V gene: TRBV28
CDR3 protein: CASSPLAQTTDTQYF; CDR3 DNA: TGTGCCAGCAGTCCACTAGCGCAAACTACAGATACGCAGTATTTT; D gene: TRBD2; J gene: TRBJ2-3; clone size: .; CDR3 length: 15; V gene: TRBV27
CDR3 protein: CAWSTTKGTGWFHGYTF; CDR3 DNA: TGTGCCTGGAGTACTACTAAGGGGACAGGGTGGTTTCATGGCTACACCTTC; D gene: TRBD1; J gene: TRBJ1-2; clone size: few; CDR3 length: 17; V gene: TRBV30
CDR3 protein: CASSPGTGYTEAFF; CDR3 DNA: TGTGCCAGCAGCCCCGGGACAGGGTATACTGAAGCTTTCTTT; D gene: TRBD1; J gene: TRBJ1-1; clone size: .; CDR3 length: 14; V gene: TRBV9
CDR3 protein: CASRPNSYEQYF; CDR3 DNA: TGTGCCAGCCGACCGAATTCCTACGAGCAGTACTTC; D gene: .; J gene: TRBJ2-7; clone size: few; CDR3 length: 12; V gene: TRBV7-9
CDR3 protein: CASSYSFADTEAFF; CDR3 DNA: TGTGCCAGCAGTTACTCTTTCGCGGACACTGAAGCTTTCTTT; D gene: .; J gene: TRBJ1-1; clone size: once; CDR3 length: 14; V gene: TRBV6-5
CDR3 protein: CASSLDPGAPSSNQPQHF; CDR3 DNA: TGTGCCAGCAGCTTAGATCCAGGGGCCCCCTCTAGCAATCAGCCCCAGCATTTT; D gene: .; J gene: TRBJ1-5; clone size: .; CDR3 length: 18; V gene: TRBV7-8
CDR3 protein: CAIGYRGGLETQYF; CDR3 DNA: TGTGCCATCGGCTACCGGGGGGGCTTAGAGACCCAGTACTTC; D gene: TRBD2; J gene: TRBJ2-5; clone size: .; CDR3 length: 14; V gene: TRBV10-3
CDR3 protein: CASSLVGLSGHEQYF; CDR3 DNA: TGTGCCAGCAGCTTAGTTGGTTTATCAGGGCACGAGCAGTACTTC; D gene: .; J gene: TRBJ2-7; clone size: .; CDR3 length: 15; V gene: TRBV7-2
CDR3 protein: CATSDSTGGAHGYTF; CDR3 DNA: TGTGCCACCAGTGACAGTACAGGGGGCGCGCATGGCTACACCTTC; D gene: TRBD1; J gene: TRBJ1-2; clone size: once; CDR3 length: 15; V gene: TRBV24-1
CDR3 protein: CASSRTGGIHTDTQYF; CDR3 DNA: TGTGCCAGCAGCCGGACAGGGGGAATTCACACAGATACGCAGTATTTT; D gene: TRBD1; J gene: TRBJ2-3; clone size: .; CDR3 length: 16; V gene: TRBV7-3